The present T cell receptor beta chain was sequenced within a study of blood T cell repertoires in COVID-19 (dated by TCRdb to 2020 to 2022). A note on the overall study: Samples from collaborators originated in the United States, Italy and Spain and spanned both the acute and convalescent phases of COVID-19. The material from the prospective study consisted of cDNA or gDNA derived from T cells, B-cell-depleted T cells, or PBMCs. The dataset comprised deeply sampled blood TCRbeta repertoires from subjects exposed to, actively infected with, or recovered from COVID-19. The repertoires were made available in a free public database intended to serve as a resource for research on the immune response to SARS-CoV-2. Samples were obtained from the ongoing ImmuneRACE study (first 160 participants) and from 1,254 subjects provided by 6 global collaborators. Sample metadata almost always included a de-identified subject ID, COVID-19 status, age in years and sex. Where HLA class I and class II types were available, the types were taken from metadata supplied by the sample provider, not from assay-based typing. Findings and caveats that apply to the study as a whole: The amount of clinical and demographic metadata varied by source and participant and was provided uncurated.

V lost 3 bases and J lost 0 bases; the stretch between them is 15 bases long. The CDR3 measures 17 amino acids from cysteine to phenylalanine. The kept DNA is CDR3 alone, 51 bases in frame from the first base. CDR1 and CDR2, looked up from the germline V gene, are WSHSY and SAAADI. Collaborating institutions collected whole blood in K2EDTA tubes following their own protocols. For TCRbeta analysis, collaborator samples were shipped as frozen whole blood, as isolated PBMCs, or as DNA extracted from either sample type. As to this clone: No antigen is known for it. One base away there is no much larger clone; base qualities are not given.

TCRbeta CDR3 regions were amplified from genomic DNA using the immunoSEQ Assay, a bias-controlled multiplex PCR. The study's processing was this. Within the assay, amplification of reference gene primers was used to estimate how many nucleated cells each sample contained. To quantify the absolute abundance of each unique TCRbeta CDR3 rearrangement, sequence reads were collapsed and filtered. For each sample, productive Simpson clonality was calculated as the square root of Simpson's diversity index across productive rearrangements. TCRdb obtained this table from immuneACCESS and retained in-frame rearrangements with V and J assigned. These tables miss some clones; where compared with another copy, unresolved V genes account for less than half of the shortfall, and the remainder is unexplained. V and J calls and clone size are those listed in that table; D and trimming were worked out from the DNA. For this sample there are 15,000 to 20,000 clones; 85% appear just once. The ten largest clones represent around 67% of the sample.

Recombination connected TRBV10-2 to TRBJ1-5; the D gene is possibly TRBD1, with 5 bases matching. Input material: peripheral blood. The TCR comes from a man older than 75 with acute or convalescent COVID-19. CDR3 loop: CASSDRGSGGSNQPQHF. The sequence in DNA is TGCGCCAGCAGTGATCGGGGGAGTGGGGGTAGCAATCAGCCCCAGCATTTT.